Listed below are T cell receptor beta chains from one sample, sequenced in a study of blood T cell repertoires in COVID-19. The method was immunoSEQ multiplex PCR; TCRdb's version includes in-frame clones alone and lacks a portion of them. The top ten hold more than 10% of the sample, which has roughly 43,000 clones, approximately 85% seen once. Input material: peripheral blood. These receptors all stem from a human donor in a cohort sampled during active COVID-19. CDR3s include the opening cysteine and the closing phenylalanine or tryptophan. D genes are given only for firm matches. The size of a clone is reported for some rows only, either as once, few or many, or as a class for expanded clones.

CDR3nt: TGTGCCAGCAGCCCCCGGGGGGGCTACGAGCAGTACTTC
CDR3aa: CASSPRGGYEQYF
j_gene: TRBJ2-7
abundance: large
v_gene: TRBV7-9
d_gene: TRBD2
len: 13

CDR3nt: TGTGCCAGCAGTCGCTACTCTGATAATTCACCCCTCCACTTT
CDR3aa: CASSRYSDNSPLHF
j_gene: TRBJ1-6
abundance: few
v_gene: TRBV6-6
d_gene: NA
len: 14

CDR3nt: TGTGCCTGGAGTGTATCGGGGAACACCGGGGAGCTGTTTTTT
CDR3aa: CAWSVSGNTGELFF
j_gene: TRBJ2-2
abundance: NA
v_gene: TRBV30
d_gene: NA
len: 14

CDR3nt: TGCGCCAGCAGACGGGACAGTGAAAACATTCAGTACTTC
CDR3aa: CASRRDSENIQYF
j_gene: TRBJ2-4
abundance: NA
v_gene: TRBV5-1
d_gene: TRBD1
len: 13

CDR3nt: TGTGCCAGCAGCCACCGACTAGCCCAGGGTACGCAGTATTTT
CDR3aa: CASSHRLAQGTQYF
j_gene: TRBJ2-3
abundance: NA
v_gene: TRBV13
d_gene: TRBD2
len: 14

CDR3nt: TGCGCCAGCAGCTATAGATCGGATGGCTACACCTTC
CDR3aa: CASSYRSDGYTF
j_gene: TRBJ1-2
abundance: NA
v_gene: TRBV4-1
d_gene: NA
len: 12

CDR3nt: TGTGCCAGCAGTGAATCTCTCGGGGGGGAGGTGAAGGGCTACACCTTC
CDR3aa: CASSESLGGEVKGYTF
j_gene: TRBJ1-2
abundance: few
v_gene: TRBV25-1
d_gene: NA
len: 16

CDR3nt: TGTGCCAGCAAATCCATGAACACTGAAGCTTTCTTT
CDR3aa: CASKSMNTEAFF
j_gene: TRBJ1-1
abundance: few
v_gene: TRBV6-5
d_gene: NA
len: 12

CDR3nt: TGTGCCAGCAGCTTACAGGGGGCTCCCTACGAGCAGTACTTC
CDR3aa: CASSLQGAPYEQYF
j_gene: TRBJ2-7
abundance: NA
v_gene: TRBV2
d_gene: TRBD1
len: 14

CDR3nt: TGTGCCAGCAGCTTCTGGGACTACACAGATACGCAGTATTTT
CDR3aa: CASSFWDYTDTQYF
j_gene: TRBJ2-3
abundance: few
v_gene: TRBV7-2
d_gene: TRBD2
len: 14

CDR3nt: TGTGCCAGCAGCCCGCGGGGACTTTCTGGGGCCAACGTCCTGACTTTC
CDR3aa: CASSPRGLSGANVLTF
j_gene: TRBJ2-6
abundance: medium-sized
v_gene: TRBV7-9
d_gene: NA
len: 16

CDR3nt: TGTGCCAGCAGCCCCTTGGGGGCGTCCGTCAGCACAGATACGCAGTATTTT
CDR3aa: CASSPLGASVSTDTQYF
j_gene: TRBJ2-3
abundance: medium-sized
v_gene: TRBV7-8
d_gene: NA
len: 17

CDR3nt: TGCGCCAGCAGCAGGAGCTCCTATAATTCACCCCTCCACTTT
CDR3aa: CASSRSSYNSPLHF
j_gene: TRBJ1-6
abundance: NA
v_gene: TRBV5-1
d_gene: NA
len: 14

CDR3nt: TGTGCCAGCAGCCCGAGGACTAGCGACAATGAGCAGTTCTTC
CDR3aa: CASSPRTSDNEQFF
j_gene: TRBJ2-1
abundance: NA
v_gene: TRBV7-2
d_gene: TRBD2
len: 14

CDR3nt: TGTGCCAGCAGCTTCTTAGCGGGGGAAGGGTACAATGAGCAGTTCTTC
CDR3aa: CASSFLAGEGYNEQFF
j_gene: TRBJ2-1
abundance: NA
v_gene: TRBV7-2
d_gene: TRBD2
len: 16

CDR3nt: TGTGCCAGCAGCCAAGGACAGGCTAATCAGCCCCAGCATTTT
CDR3aa: CASSQGQANQPQHF
j_gene: TRBJ1-5
abundance: NA
v_gene: TRBV3-1/TRBV3-2
d_gene: NA
len: 14

CDR3nt: TGTGCCAGCAGGCGGGACAGGGTAGAGACCCAGTACTTC
CDR3aa: CASRRDRVETQYF
j_gene: TRBJ2-5
abundance: NA
v_gene: TRBV7-2
d_gene: TRBD1
len: 13

CDR3nt: TGCAGTCTCACCGGTGATGATGGCTACACCTTC
CDR3aa: CSLTGDDGYTF
j_gene: TRBJ1-2
abundance: NA
v_gene: TRBV20-1
d_gene: NA
len: 11

CDR3nt: TGTGCCAGCAGCTTAAGCAGGGACTATGGCTACACCTTC
CDR3aa: CASSLSRDYGYTF
j_gene: TRBJ1-2
abundance: few
v_gene: TRBV7-8
d_gene: NA
len: 13

CDR3nt: TGTGCCAGCTCACCCTTCGGAGGGGGGGGAAATAGCAATCAGCCCCAGCATTTT
CDR3aa: CASSPFGGGGNSNQPQHF
j_gene: TRBJ1-5
abundance: NA
v_gene: TRBV18
d_gene: NA
len: 18

CDR3nt: TGTGCCAGCAGTTTTCCCGGGACAGGGGTCCAAGAGACCCAGTACTTC
CDR3aa: CASSFPGTGVQETQYF
j_gene: TRBJ2-5
abundance: NA
v_gene: TRBV28
d_gene: TRBD1
len: 16

CDR3nt: TGTGCCAGCAGTTTCACCCGGGAGACCCAGTACTTC
CDR3aa: CASSFTRETQYF
j_gene: TRBJ2-5
abundance: NA
v_gene: TRBV12-3/TRBV12-4
d_gene: NA
len: 12

CDR3nt: TGTGCCAGCAGCGTAGCTACCGGTGACAGTTGGGACGAGCAGTACTTC
CDR3aa: CASSVATGDSWDEQYF
j_gene: TRBJ2-7
abundance: NA
v_gene: TRBV9
d_gene: NA
len: 16

CDR3nt: TGTGCCAGCAGCTTGACTAAGGAGGGCGAGCAGTTCTTC
CDR3aa: CASSLTKEGEQFF
j_gene: TRBJ2-1
abundance: few
v_gene: TRBV5-5
d_gene: NA
len: 13

CDR3nt: TGCGCCAGCAGACGGAGCAATAACGAGGAAGGCGAGCAGTTCTTC
CDR3aa: CASRRSNNEEGEQFF
j_gene: TRBJ2-1
abundance: NA
v_gene: TRBV5-1
d_gene: NA
len: 15

CDR3nt: TGTGCCAGCAGTACCGGGGCAGGGAGGTCGAAACTGTTTTTT
CDR3aa: CASSTGAGRSKLFF
j_gene: TRBJ1-4
abundance: NA
v_gene: TRBV28
d_gene: NA
len: 14

CDR3nt: TGTGCCAGTAGTATAGGAGGGGGCAGACAGCCCCAGCATTTT
CDR3aa: CASSIGGGRQPQHF
j_gene: TRBJ1-5
abundance: few
v_gene: TRBV19
d_gene: TRBD1
len: 14

CDR3nt: TGTGCCAGCAGTTTTTTGGGAGGCCGCTATAATTCACCCCTCCACTTT
CDR3aa: CASSFLGGRYNSPLHF
j_gene: TRBJ1-6
abundance: few
v_gene: TRBV27
d_gene: NA
len: 16

CDR3nt: TGTGCCAGCAGTTTTAGGGGTGGCTACACCTTC
CDR3aa: CASSFRGGYTF
j_gene: TRBJ1-2
abundance: NA
v_gene: TRBV28
d_gene: NA
len: 11

CDR3nt: TGTGCCAGCAGTTCAAACACAGGGGGCCGGGAGCTGTTTTTT
CDR3aa: CASSSNTGGRELFF
j_gene: TRBJ2-2
abundance: NA
v_gene: TRBV27
d_gene: TRBD1
len: 14

CDR3nt: TGTGCCAGTAGGACAGAAACTTATAGCAATCAGCCCCAGCATTTT
CDR3aa: CASRTETYSNQPQHF
j_gene: TRBJ1-5
abundance: NA
v_gene: TRBV28
d_gene: NA
len: 15

CDR3nt: TGTGCCAGCAGCCCTGCAGGGGCCGGGGCCAACGTCCTGACTTTC
CDR3aa: CASSPAGAGANVLTF
j_gene: TRBJ2-6
abundance: NA
v_gene: TRBV9
d_gene: NA
len: 15

CDR3nt: TGTGCCAGCAGTCCCCGGGGGGCCCCCACAGATACGCAGTATTTT
CDR3aa: CASSPRGAPTDTQYF
j_gene: TRBJ2-3
abundance: NA
v_gene: TRBV28
d_gene: NA
len: 15

CDR3nt: TGTGCCAGCAGTACAACGCCGGACAGGAGAGCTTTCTTT
CDR3aa: CASSTTPDRRAFF
j_gene: TRBJ1-1
abundance: NA
v_gene: TRBV28
d_gene: TRBD1
len: 13

CDR3nt: TGTGCCACCAGTGAGTCGGATACGCAGTATTTT
CDR3aa: CATSESDTQYF
j_gene: TRBJ2-3
abundance: NA
v_gene: TRBV24-1
d_gene: NA
len: 11

CDR3nt: TGTGCCAGTAGTATAGATGGCCGAGGCGGTAATTCACCCCTCCACTTT
CDR3aa: CASSIDGRGGNSPLHF
j_gene: TRBJ1-6
abundance: NA
v_gene: TRBV19
d_gene: NA
len: 16

CDR3nt: TGTGCCAGCAGTCTCGGGTCCTCTAGGGAAAAACTGTTTTTT
CDR3aa: CASSLGSSREKLFF
j_gene: TRBJ1-4
abundance: once
v_gene: TRBV2
d_gene: NA
len: 14

CDR3nt: TGTGCCAGCAGCACGACGACAGGCTATAATGAAAAACTGTTTTTT
CDR3aa: CASSTTTGYNEKLFF
j_gene: TRBJ1-4
abundance: NA
v_gene: TRBV7-2
d_gene: NA
len: 15

CDR3nt: TGTGCCAGCAGCGTAGGTGAGACTGATAATTCACCCCTCCACTTT
CDR3aa: CASSVGETDNSPLHF
j_gene: TRBJ1-6
abundance: NA
v_gene: TRBV9
d_gene: NA
len: 15

CDR3nt: TGTGCCAGCAGCCAAGGCCCTACGGGGCAGTACTTC
CDR3aa: CASSQGPTGQYF
j_gene: TRBJ2-7
abundance: NA
v_gene: TRBV3-1/TRBV3-2
d_gene: NA
len: 12

CDR3nt: TGTGCCACCAGCAGAGGGCAGGGGTTCATTGGGCGGACTAATGAAAAACTGTTTTTT
CDR3aa: CATSRGQGFIGRTNEKLFF
j_gene: TRBJ1-4
abundance: NA
v_gene: TRBV15
d_gene: NA
len: 19

CDR3nt: TGTGCCAGCAGTCTTGGGGCGCGTTTGAATTCACCCCTCCACTTT
CDR3aa: CASSLGARLNSPLHF
j_gene: TRBJ1-6
abundance: NA
v_gene: TRBV27
d_gene: NA
len: 15

CDR3nt: TGTGCCAGCAGTCGATCGGCCAGGGCGGACAATCAGCCCCAGCATTTT
CDR3aa: CASSRSARADNQPQHF
j_gene: TRBJ1-5
abundance: NA
v_gene: TRBV6-6
d_gene: NA
len: 16

CDR3nt: TGTGCCAGCAACGACTATCTAGCGGGGGCCCACGGAGAGCAGTTCTTC
CDR3aa: CASNDYLAGAHGEQFF
j_gene: TRBJ2-1
abundance: NA
v_gene: TRBV7-8
d_gene: TRBD2
len: 16

CDR3nt: TGTGCCAGCAGCGCGGGGGGGCAGTTCGGTGGAAACACCATATATTTT
CDR3aa: CASSAGGQFGGNTIYF
j_gene: TRBJ1-3
abundance: NA
v_gene: TRBV9
d_gene: NA
len: 16

CDR3nt: TGTGCCAGCAGTGAACCCCGGGGATCTGGGGCCAACGTCCTGACTTTC
CDR3aa: CASSEPRGSGANVLTF
j_gene: TRBJ2-6
abundance: NA
v_gene: TRBV2
d_gene: NA
len: 16